The next 10 T cell receptor beta chains were all read from a single sample in a study of blood T cells in healthy people across ages. Through a sample-barcoded 5' primer and a J-beta primer mix, a second PCR was run for roughly 7 to 12 cycles. TCRdb re-derived calls from the 5' RACE reads in MiXCR, one entry per CDR3 protein. The data hold roughly 1.7 million distinct CDR3 sequences, with around 35% observed a single time. Sequenced sample: blood. The receptors shown here come from a woman in her 30s in good health.

The V call is TRBV2, the J call TRBJ1-6; weak D call: TRBD1 (6 bases). The CDR3 has 19 residues. Trimming pared 6 bases from V and 8 bases from J, leaving 29 bases between. Germline V gives CDR1 SNHLY, CDR2 FYNNEI. The CDR3: CASSPFQIRDTRGDSPLHF. CDR3 coding DNA: TGTGCCAGCAGCCCTTTTCAAATCCGGGACACTAGAGGGGATTCACCCCTCCACTTT.

This chain links TRBV29-1 with TRBJ2-7; D possibly corresponds to TRBD2 (5 bases). The germline CDR1 and CDR2 sequences are SQVTM and ANQGSEA. The CDR3 runs to 15 residues. V was shortened by 1 base and J by 2 bases, with 15 bases between the two germline ends. As DNA, the CDR3 is TGCAGCGTTGAAGGGGTGAGGGAGCAGACCTACGAGCAGTACTTC. This encodes CSVEGVREQTYEQYF.

This chain links TRBV10-3 with TRBJ1-2; a weak D match, TRBD1 (6 bases). Per germline, CDR1 ENHRY and CDR2 SYGVKD. Deletions cut 6 bases from V and 0 bases from J, with 11 bases between. This CDR3 contains 14 residues. CDR3 in amino acids: CAISEGTSNYGYTF. The CDR3 bases are TGTGCCATCAGCGAAGGGACATCTAACTATGGCTACACCTTC.

This clonotype was recorded a few times. The rearrangement joins TRBV20-1 to TRBJ2-7; tentative D call: TRBD2 (7 bases). The CDR3 sequence is 12 residues long. The V gene's germline CDR1 is DFQATT and CDR2 SNEGSKA (reference sequence). V was clipped by 5 bases and J by 7 bases, with 15 bases between them. CDR3 protein: CSAHWGGGEQYF. CDR3 sequence (DNA): TGCAGTGCTCACTGGGGGGGCGGGGAGCAGTACTTC.

This clonotype was recorded a few times. The V gene is TRBV2, the J gene TRBJ2-7; no reliable D call. V was pared by 7 bases and J by 0 bases, with 7 bases between. The CDR3 loop spans 12 amino acids. Germline V gives CDR1 SNHLY, CDR2 FYNNEI. CDR3 nucleotide sequence: TGTGCCAGCATGGACGGCTCCTACGAGCAGTACTTC. Translation gives CASMDGSYEQYF.

Regarding this clonotype: One base away lies a much larger clone, so this may be a sequencing read error. The rearrangement joins TRBV5-1 to TRBJ2-1; D gene ambiguous. V lost 5 bases and J 6 bases, leaving 12 bases between the germline ends. CDR1 is SGHRS, CDR2 YFSETQ, per germline. The CDR3 loop spans 13 amino acids. The chain's CDR3 is CASSPDKANEQFF. The DNA of the CDR3 is TGCGCCAGCAGTCCCGACAAGGCCAATGAGCAGTTCTTC.

V usage is TRBV12-3 or TRBV12-4 and J usage is TRBJ2-5, with TRBD2 matching 9 bases. V trimming: 3 bases; J trimming: 5 bases; junction bases outside the gene matches: 16. The CDR3 loop spans 18 amino acids. The CDR3 DNA follows: TGTGCCAGCAGTTTTGGCGGGAGGGCCGCAATAGGATCGGAGACCCAGTACTTC. Protein sequence: CASSFGGRAAIGSETQYF.

This clonotype came up a few times. The chain couples TRBV7-8 to TRBJ2-4; TRBD2 matches 10 bases. Germline-derived CDR1 and CDR2 are SGHVS and FQNEAQ. This CDR3 has 17 amino acids. V trimming: 1 base; J trimming: 3 bases; junction bases outside the gene matches: 6. CDR3: CASSLEGRTSGKNIQYF. The CDR3 bases are TGTGCCAGCAGCTTAGAAGGCAGGACTAGCGGCAAAAACATTCAGTACTTC.

About this clonotype: Given a much more abundant clone one base away, this may be a read error. The chain is built from TRBV3-1 and TRBJ2-7; D is unclear. The germline V and J ends were trimmed by 4 bases and 0 bases, with 13 bases remaining between them. This CDR3 contains 15 residues. Germline V gives CDR1 LGHDT, CDR2 YNNKEL (reference sequence). CDR3 coding DNA: TGTGCCAGCAGCCCCCGTCGGGCTAGCTCCTACGAGCAGTACTTC. Translating gives CASSPRRASSYEQYF.

This clonotype was picked up many times. The CDR3 reads CSVATALYGYTF. CDR3 in DNA: TGCAGCGTTGCAACGGCACTCTATGGCTACACCTTC. The chain links TRBV29-1 to TRBJ1-2; no definite D call. Germline CDR1 SQVTM, CDR2 ANQGSEA. CDR3 length: 12 amino acids. V lost 4 bases and J lost 4, with 10 bases in between.